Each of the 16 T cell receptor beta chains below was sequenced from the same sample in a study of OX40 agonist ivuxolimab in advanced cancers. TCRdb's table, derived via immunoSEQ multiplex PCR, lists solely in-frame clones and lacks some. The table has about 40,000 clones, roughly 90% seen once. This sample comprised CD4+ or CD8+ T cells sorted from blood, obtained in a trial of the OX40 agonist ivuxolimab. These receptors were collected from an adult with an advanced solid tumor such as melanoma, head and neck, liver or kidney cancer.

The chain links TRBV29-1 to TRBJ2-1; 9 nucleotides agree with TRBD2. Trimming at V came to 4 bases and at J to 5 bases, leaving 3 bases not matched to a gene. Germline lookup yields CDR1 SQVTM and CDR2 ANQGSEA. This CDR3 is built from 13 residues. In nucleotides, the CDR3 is TGCAGCGTTGTGGTAGCGGGAGACAATGAGCAGTTCTTC. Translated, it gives CSVVVAGDNEQFF.

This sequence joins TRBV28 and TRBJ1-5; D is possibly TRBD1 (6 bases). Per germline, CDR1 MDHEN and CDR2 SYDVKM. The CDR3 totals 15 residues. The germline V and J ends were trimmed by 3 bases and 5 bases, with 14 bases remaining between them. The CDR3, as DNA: TGTGCCAGCAGTTTTGTCAGGGGAGGGGATCAGCCCCAGCATTTT. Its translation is CASSFVRGGDQPQHF. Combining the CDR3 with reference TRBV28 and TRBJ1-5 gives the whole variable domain DVKVTQSSRYLVKRTGEKVFLECVQDMDHENMFWYRQDPGLGLRLIYFSYDVKMKEKGDIPEGYSVSREKKERFSLILESASTNQTSMYLCASSFVRGGDQPQHFGDGTRLSIL.

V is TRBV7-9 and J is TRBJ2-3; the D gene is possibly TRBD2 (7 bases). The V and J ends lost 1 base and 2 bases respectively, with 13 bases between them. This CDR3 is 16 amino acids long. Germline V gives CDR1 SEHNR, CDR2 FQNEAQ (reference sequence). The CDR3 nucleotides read TGTGCCAGCAGCTTAGGTATGCGGGGGCTCACAGATACGCAGTATTTT. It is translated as CASSLGMRGLTDTQYF.

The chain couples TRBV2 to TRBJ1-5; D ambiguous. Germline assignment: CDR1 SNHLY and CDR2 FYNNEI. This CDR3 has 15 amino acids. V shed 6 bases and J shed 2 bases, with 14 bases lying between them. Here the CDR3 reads CASSAPVGGNQPQHF. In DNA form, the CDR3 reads TGTGCCAGCAGCGCTCCAGTGGGTGGCAATCAGCCCCAGCATTTT.

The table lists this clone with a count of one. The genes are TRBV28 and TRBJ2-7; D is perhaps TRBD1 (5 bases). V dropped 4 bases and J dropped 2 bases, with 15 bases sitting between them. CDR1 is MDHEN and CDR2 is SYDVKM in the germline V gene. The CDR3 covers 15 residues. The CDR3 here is CASSSRAFYTYEQYV. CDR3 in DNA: TGTGCCAGCAGTTCCAGGGCCTTTTATACCTACGAGCAGTACGTC.

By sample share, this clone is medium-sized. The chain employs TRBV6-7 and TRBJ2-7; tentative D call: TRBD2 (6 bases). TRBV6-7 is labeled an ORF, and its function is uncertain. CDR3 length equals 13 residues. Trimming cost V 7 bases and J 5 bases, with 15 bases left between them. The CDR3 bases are TGTGCCAGCACCATAGCGGTTCCAAACGAGCAGTACTTC. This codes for CASTIAVPNEQYF.

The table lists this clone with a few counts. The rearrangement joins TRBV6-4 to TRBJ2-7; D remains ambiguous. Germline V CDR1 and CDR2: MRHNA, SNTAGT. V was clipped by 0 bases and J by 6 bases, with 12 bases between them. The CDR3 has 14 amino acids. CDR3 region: CASSDSSLLREQYV. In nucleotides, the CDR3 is TGTGCCAGCAGTGACTCCTCCCTTCTACGCGAGCAGTACGTC.

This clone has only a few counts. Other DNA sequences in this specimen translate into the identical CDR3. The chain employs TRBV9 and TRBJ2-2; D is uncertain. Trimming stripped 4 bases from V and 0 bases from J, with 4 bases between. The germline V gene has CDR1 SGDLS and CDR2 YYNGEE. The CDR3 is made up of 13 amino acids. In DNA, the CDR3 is TGTGCCAGCAGCCCATCGAACACCGGGGAGCTGTTTTTT. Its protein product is CASSPSNTGELFF. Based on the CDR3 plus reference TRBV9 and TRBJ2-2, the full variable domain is DSGVTQTPKHLITATGQRVTLRCSPRSGDLSVYWYQQSLDQGLQFLIQYYNGEERAKGNILERFSAQQFPDLHSELNLSSLELGDSALYFCASSPSNTGELFFGEGSRLTVL.

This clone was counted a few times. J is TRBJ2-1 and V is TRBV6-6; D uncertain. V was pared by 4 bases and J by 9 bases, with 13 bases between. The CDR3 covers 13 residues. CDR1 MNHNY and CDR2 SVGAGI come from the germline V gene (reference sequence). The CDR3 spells CASSSGLRGEQFF. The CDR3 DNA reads TGTGCCAGCAGTTCTGGGCTGCGCGGTGAGCAGTTCTTC.

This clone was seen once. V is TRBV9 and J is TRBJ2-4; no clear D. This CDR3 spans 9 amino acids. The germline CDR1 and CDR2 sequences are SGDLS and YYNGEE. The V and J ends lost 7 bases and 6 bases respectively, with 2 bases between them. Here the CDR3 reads CASLNIQYF. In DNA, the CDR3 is TGTGCCAGCCTAAACATTCAGTACTTC.

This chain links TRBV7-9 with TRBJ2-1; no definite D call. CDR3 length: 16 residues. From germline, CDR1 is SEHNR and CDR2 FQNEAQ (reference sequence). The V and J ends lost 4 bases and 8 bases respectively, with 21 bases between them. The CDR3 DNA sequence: TGTGCCAGCAGCTGGGGTGGCGGCCAGAGCCCCTATGAGCAGTTCTTC. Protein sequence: CASSWGGGQSPYEQFF.

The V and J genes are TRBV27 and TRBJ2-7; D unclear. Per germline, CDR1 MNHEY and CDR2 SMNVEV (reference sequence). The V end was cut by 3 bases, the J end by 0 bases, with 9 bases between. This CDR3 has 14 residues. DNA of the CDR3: TGTGCCAGCAGTTTGTCCGGGTTCTCCTACGAGCAGTACTTC. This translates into CASSLSGFSYEQYF.

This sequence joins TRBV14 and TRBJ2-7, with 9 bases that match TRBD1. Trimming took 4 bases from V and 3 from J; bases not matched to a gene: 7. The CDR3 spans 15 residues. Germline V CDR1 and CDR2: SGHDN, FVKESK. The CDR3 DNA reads TGTGCCAGCAGCCCGCTTGACAGGGGGATCTACGAGCAGTACTTC. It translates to CASSPLDRGIYEQYF.

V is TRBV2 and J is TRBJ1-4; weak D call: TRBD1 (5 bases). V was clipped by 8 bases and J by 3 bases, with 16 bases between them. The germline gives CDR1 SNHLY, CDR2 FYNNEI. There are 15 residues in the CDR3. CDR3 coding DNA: TGTGCCAGCTGTTGGACCGACAGCCCTAATGAAAAACTGTTTTTT. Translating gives CASCWTDSPNEKLFF.

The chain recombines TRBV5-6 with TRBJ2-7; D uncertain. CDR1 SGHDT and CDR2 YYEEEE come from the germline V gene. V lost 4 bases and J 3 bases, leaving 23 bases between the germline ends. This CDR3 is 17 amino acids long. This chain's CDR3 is CASSLGTASWVRYEQYF. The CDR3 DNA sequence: TGTGCCAGCAGCCTCGGAACAGCTTCATGGGTCCGCTACGAGCAGTACTTC. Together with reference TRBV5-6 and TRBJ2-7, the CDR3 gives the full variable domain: DAGVTQSPTHLIKTRGQQVTLRCSPKSGHDTVSWYQQALGQGPQFIFQYYEEEERQRGNFPDRFSGHQFPNYSSELNVNALLLGDSALYLCASSLGTASWVRYEQYFGPGTRLTVT.

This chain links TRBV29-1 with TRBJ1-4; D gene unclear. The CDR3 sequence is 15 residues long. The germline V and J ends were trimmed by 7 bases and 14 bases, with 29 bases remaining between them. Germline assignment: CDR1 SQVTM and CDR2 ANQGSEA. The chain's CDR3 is CSALAGGREPPGLFF. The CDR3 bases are TGCAGCGCGCTCGCCGGCGGCCGGGAACCCCCGGGGCTGTTTTTT.